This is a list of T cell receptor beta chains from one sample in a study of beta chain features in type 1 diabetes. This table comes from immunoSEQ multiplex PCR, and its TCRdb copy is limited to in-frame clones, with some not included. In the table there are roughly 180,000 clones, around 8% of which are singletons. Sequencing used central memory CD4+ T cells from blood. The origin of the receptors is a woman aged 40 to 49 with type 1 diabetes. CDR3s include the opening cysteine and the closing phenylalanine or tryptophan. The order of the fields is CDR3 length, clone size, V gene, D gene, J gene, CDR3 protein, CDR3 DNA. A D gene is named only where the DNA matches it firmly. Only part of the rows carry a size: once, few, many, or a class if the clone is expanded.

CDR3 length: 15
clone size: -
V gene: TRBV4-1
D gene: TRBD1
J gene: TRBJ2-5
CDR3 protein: CASSQGTGNQETQYF
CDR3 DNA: TGCGCCAGCAGCCAAGGGACAGGGAATCAAGAGACCCAGTACTTC

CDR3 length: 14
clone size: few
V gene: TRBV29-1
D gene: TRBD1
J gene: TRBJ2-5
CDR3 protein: CSVALGQGAETQYF
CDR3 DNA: TGCAGCGTTGCCCTTGGACAGGGGGCCGAGACCCAGTACTTC

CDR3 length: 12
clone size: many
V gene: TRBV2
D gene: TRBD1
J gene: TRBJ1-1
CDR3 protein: CASGTGDTEAFF
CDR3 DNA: TGTGCCAGCGGGACAGGAGACACTGAAGCTTTCTTT

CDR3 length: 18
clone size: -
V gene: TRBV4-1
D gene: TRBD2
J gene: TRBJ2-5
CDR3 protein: CASSLREVAGVHQETQYF
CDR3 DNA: TGCGCCAGCAGCCTCAGAGAGGTAGCGGGAGTGCATCAAGAGACCCAGTACTTC

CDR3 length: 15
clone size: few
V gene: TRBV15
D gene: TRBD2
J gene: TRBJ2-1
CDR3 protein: CATSRGSAGGNEQFF
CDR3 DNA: TGTGCCACCAGCAGAGGGTCAGCGGGGGGTAATGAGCAGTTCTTC

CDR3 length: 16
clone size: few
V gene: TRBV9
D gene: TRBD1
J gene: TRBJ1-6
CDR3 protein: CASSFTSGTVNSPLHF
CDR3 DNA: TGTGCCAGCAGCTTCACCTCCGGGACAGTGAATTCACCCCTCCACTTT

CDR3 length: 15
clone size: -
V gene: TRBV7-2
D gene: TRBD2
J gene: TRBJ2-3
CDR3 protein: CASSPWAGDTDTQYF
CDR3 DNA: TGTGCCAGCAGCCCCTGGGCGGGGGATACAGATACGCAGTATTTT

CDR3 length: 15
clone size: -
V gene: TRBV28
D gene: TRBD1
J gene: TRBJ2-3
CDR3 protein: CASTEDRGPADTQYF
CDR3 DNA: TGTGCCAGCACCGAAGACAGGGGGCCCGCAGATACGCAGTATTTT

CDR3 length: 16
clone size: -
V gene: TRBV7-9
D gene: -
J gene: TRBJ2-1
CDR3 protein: CASSLLPESSYNEQFF
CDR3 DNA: TGTGCCAGCAGCTTATTGCCAGAAAGCTCCTACAATGAGCAGTTCTTC

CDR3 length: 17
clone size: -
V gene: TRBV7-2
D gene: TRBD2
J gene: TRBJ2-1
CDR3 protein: CASSLAKGTSGYNEQFF
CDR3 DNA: TGTGCCAGCAGCTTAGCGAAGGGGACTAGCGGTTACAATGAGCAGTTCTTC

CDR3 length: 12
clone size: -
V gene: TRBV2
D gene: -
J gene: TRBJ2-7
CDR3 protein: CASSGQAYEQYF
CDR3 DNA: TGTGCCAGCAGTGGACAGGCCTACGAGCAGTACTTC